The clone carrying this T cell receptor beta chain was observed a handful of times. Its antigen is still unknown. Treatment specified: approximately 11-day PBMC culture with coronavirus spike peptide pools or control peptides (ViraFEST assay). The CDR3 covers 17 residues. The V segment lost 1 base and the J segment 5 bases; nucleotides outside the gene matches: 11. The sample comes from a study of vaccination and CD4 T cells after COVID-19. About the study: Participants, all vaccine recipients, received two doses of either BNT162b2 or mRNA-1273.

Sequencing of DNA taken from cultured CD4+ T cells relied on the Oncomine TCR Beta short-read assay. From cultured CD4+ T cells, genomic DNA was extracted. MiXCR, applied by TCRdb to the PCR reads, yields one record per CDR3 protein. The data contain fewer than 10,000 distinct CDR3 sequences, around 60% of them singletons. The sequence came from a human donor who had recovered from COVID-19. Sequences were obtained from CD4+ T cells from blood, cultured in vitro. The rearrangement joins TRBV12-3 or TRBV12-4 to TRBJ2-5; 9 nucleotides line up with TRBD2. CDR3 region: CASSLGLSAGGRETQYF. CDR3 sequence (DNA): TGTGCCAGCAGTTTAGGCCTCTCTGCGGGAGGGAGGGAGACCCAGTACTTC.